Listed below are T cell receptor beta chains from one sample, sequenced in a study of cytomegalovirus exposure and HLA in healthy donors. Using immunoSEQ multiplex PCR, the repertoire was profiled, and TCRdb retains in-frame clones only, with some absent. The repertoire consists of around 140,000 clones, with 78% occurring once and the leading ten covering over 2.5%. Sequenced sample: PBMCs. These receptors all stem from a female donor in good health and CMV-seronegative. Both conserved end residues are part of each CDR3. The order of the fields is J gene, V gene, clone size, D gene, CDR3 protein, CDR3 DNA. The D gene is left open where the match is weak. The size entry is marked missing in some rows and otherwise reads once, few, many or a size class.

J: TRBJ2-7
V: TRBV9
size: NA
D: TRBD1
CDR3: CASSARDRVSLGDEQYF
DNA: TGTGCCAGCAGCGCCCGGGACAGGGTGAGTTTGGGGGACGAGCAGTACTTC

J: TRBJ1-1
V: TRBV29-1
size: NA
D: NA
CDR3: CSVLRVNTEAFF
DNA: TGCAGCGTCCTGAGAGTTAACACTGAAGCTTTCTTT

J: TRBJ2-1
V: TRBV5-8
size: NA
D: TRBD2
CDR3: CASSPFGGARNEQFF
DNA: TGTGCCAGCAGCCCGTTCGGGGGGGCCAGGAATGAGCAGTTCTTC

J: TRBJ2-1
V: TRBV7-2
size: NA
D: TRBD2
CDR3: CASSFTSGVYNEQFF
DNA: TGTGCCAGCAGCTTTACTAGCGGGGTCTACAATGAGCAGTTCTTC

J: TRBJ2-1
V: TRBV5-1
size: NA
D: NA
CDR3: CASSLSFSADNEQFF
DNA: TGCGCCAGCAGCCTATCTTTCTCGGCGGACAATGAGCAGTTCTTC

J: TRBJ1-1
V: TRBV6-1
size: NA
D: TRBD1
CDR3: CASTRQGAGTEAFF
DNA: TGTGCCAGCACCCGACAGGGGGCGGGCACTGAAGCTTTCTTT

J: TRBJ2-7
V: TRBV7-9
size: NA
D: TRBD2
CDR3: CSSSRDYLEQYF
DNA: TGTTCCAGCAGCCGGGACTATCTCGAGCAGTACTTC

J: TRBJ1-6
V: TRBV7-8
size: NA
D: TRBD1
CDR3: CASSSQGIISNSPLHF
DNA: TGTGCCAGCAGCTCACAGGGGATAATCTCCAATTCACCCCTCCACTTT

J: TRBJ2-5
V: TRBV6-5
size: NA
D: TRBD1
CDR3: CASSLRTGLKETQYF
DNA: TGTGCCAGCAGTTTGAGGACAGGGCTTAAAGAGACCCAGTACTTC

J: TRBJ2-2
V: TRBV5-1
size: NA
D: NA
CDR3: CATAATGAGATNTGELFF
DNA: TGCGCCACTGCCGCGACTGGGGCGGGGGCAACGAACACCGGGGAGCTGTTTTTT

J: TRBJ2-2
V: TRBV7-6
size: NA
D: NA
CDR3: CASSPTSSQFQNTGELFF
DNA: TGTGCCAGCAGCCCCACGTCAAGTCAGTTCCAGAACACCGGGGAGCTGTTTTTT

J: TRBJ2-7
V: TRBV5-1
size: few
D: NA
CDR3: CASSSTGTPSEQYF
DNA: TGCGCCAGCAGTTCCACCGGGACACCAAGCGAGCAGTACTTC

J: TRBJ2-5
V: TRBV5-6
size: NA
D: NA
CDR3: CASSTSRGYQETQYF
DNA: TGTGCCAGCAGCACCTCCCGCGGTTACCAAGAGACCCAGTACTTC

J: TRBJ2-7
V: TRBV28
size: NA
D: TRBD1
CDR3: CASSFWDSGYEQYF
DNA: TGTGCCAGCAGTTTCTGGGACAGCGGTTACGAGCAGTACTTC

J: TRBJ2-5
V: TRBV5-1
size: NA
D: NA
CDR3: CASRPDIRGQETQYF
DNA: TGCGCCAGCAGGCCTGATATAAGGGGGCAAGAGACCCAGTACTTC

J: TRBJ2-7
V: TRBV28
size: once
D: TRBD1
CDR3: CASSLGSRDSYEQYF
DNA: TGTGCCAGCAGTTTAGGATCCCGGGACAGCTACGAGCAGTACTTC

J: TRBJ1-2
V: TRBV30
size: NA
D: TRBD1
CDR3: CAWSLQGGRYGYTF
DNA: TGTGCCTGGAGCTTACAGGGGGGACGTTATGGCTACACCTTC

J: TRBJ1-4
V: TRBV28
size: once
D: NA
CDR3: CASSLSNEKLFF
DNA: TGTGCCAGCAGTTTATCAAATGAAAAACTGTTTTTT

J: TRBJ1-6
V: TRBV6-1
size: NA
D: NA
CDR3: CASSRQGHSPLHF
DNA: TGTGCCAGCTCAAGGCAGGGGCATTCACCCCTCCACTTT

J: TRBJ1-1
V: TRBV6-1
size: NA
D: NA
CDR3: CASSWAGSTEAFF
DNA: TGTGCCAGCAGTTGGGCCGGGAGCACTGAAGCTTTCTTT

J: TRBJ1-1
V: TRBV6-1
size: few
D: TRBD1
CDR3: CASSENRGHTEAFF
DNA: TGTGCCAGCAGTGAAAACAGGGGACACACTGAAGCTTTCTTT

J: TRBJ1-3
V: TRBV5-1
size: NA
D: NA
CDR3: CASSLDGRGLGNTIYF
DNA: TGCGCCAGCAGCTTGGACGGAAGGGGGTTAGGAAACACCATATATTTT

J: TRBJ1-2
V: TRBV10-3
size: NA
D: NA
CDR3: CAISAREGNYGYPF
DNA: TGTGCCATCAGTGCCCGGGAGGGTAACTATGGCTACCCCTTC

J: TRBJ2-7
V: TRBV5-6
size: NA
D: NA
CDR3: CASSSRPGYEQYF
DNA: TGTGCCAGCAGCTCCCGCCCGGGATACGAGCAGTACTTC

J: TRBJ1-6
V: TRBV4-3
size: NA
D: NA
CDR3: CASSQGIGGDSPLHF
DNA: TGCGCCAGCAGCCAAGGGATAGGGGGGGATTCACCCCTCCACTTT

J: TRBJ2-2
V: TRBV5-1
size: NA
D: TRBD2
CDR3: CASSFGGRTGELFF
DNA: TGCGCCAGCAGCTTTGGCGGGAGAACCGGGGAGCTGTTTTTT

J: TRBJ1-2
V: TRBV6-1
size: few
D: NA
CDR3: CASSERGGYGYTF
DNA: TGTGCCAGCAGTGAAAGAGGGGGCTATGGCTACACCTTC

J: TRBJ2-5
V: TRBV18
size: NA
D: NA
CDR3: CASSPRMGRQETQYF
DNA: TGTGCCAGCTCACCACGTATGGGGCGGCAAGAGACCCAGTACTTC

J: TRBJ1-1
V: TRBV5-1
size: NA
D: NA
CDR3: CASSLGPGLTNTEAFF
DNA: TGCGCCAGCAGCTTGGGGCCAGGCCTTACGAACACTGAAGCTTTCTTT

J: TRBJ1-1
V: TRBV5-1
size: NA
D: NA
CDR3: CASSLMPDMNTEAFF
DNA: TGCGCCAGCAGCTTGATGCCAGACATGAACACTGAAGCTTTCTTT

J: TRBJ2-7
V: TRBV6-1
size: few
D: NA
CDR3: CASTSDITAYEQYF
DNA: TGTGCCAGCACCTCCGACATAACTGCCTACGAGCAGTACTTC

J: TRBJ1-1
V: TRBV28
size: once
D: NA
CDR3: CASSLQGWGNTEAFF
DNA: TGTGCCAGCAGTTTACAGGGTTGGGGGAACACTGAAGCTTTCTTT

J: TRBJ2-7
V: TRBV6-5
size: NA
D: NA
CDR3: CASSYVRSYEQYF
DNA: TGTGCCAGCAGTTACGTCAGGTCCTACGAGCAGTACTTC

J: TRBJ2-1
V: TRBV6-5
size: few
D: NA
CDR3: CASSPGLLGFNEQFF
DNA: TGTGCCAGCAGTCCCGGACTCTTAGGGTTCAATGAGCAGTTCTTC

J: TRBJ1-4
V: TRBV5-1
size: NA
D: NA
CDR3: CASSLGGPGVGEKLFF
DNA: TGCGCCAGCAGCTTGGGGGGCCCCGGTGTAGGTGAAAAACTGTTTTTT

J: TRBJ1-2
V: TRBV19
size: NA
D: TRBD1
CDR3: CASSRTGESRYTF
DNA: TGTGCCAGTAGCAGGACAGGGGAAAGCCGCTACACCTTC

J: TRBJ2-5
V: TRBV5-1
size: NA
D: NA
CDR3: CASSVQSVIETQYF
DNA: TGCGCCAGCAGCGTACAGTCCGTTATAGAGACCCAGTACTTC

J: TRBJ2-7
V: TRBV5-4
size: once
D: TRBD2
CDR3: CASSFGLAESYEQYF
DNA: TGTGCCAGCAGCTTTGGGCTAGCGGAATCCTACGAGCAGTACTTC

J: TRBJ1-1
V: TRBV7-2
size: NA
D: NA
CDR3: CASSLRGQWLSGAEAFF
DNA: TGTGCCAGCAGCTTAAGGGGCCAGTGGTTGTCTGGGGCTGAAGCTTTCTTT

J: TRBJ2-5
V: TRBV10-3
size: once
D: NA
CDR3: CAISDRRGKVETQYF
DNA: TGTGCCATCAGTGATAGGAGGGGAAAGGTGGAGACCCAGTACTTC

J: TRBJ2-7
V: TRBV6-5
size: NA
D: TRBD2
CDR3: CASSKYSGGDYEQYF
DNA: TGTGCCAGCAGCAAGTACAGCGGGGGGGACTACGAGCAGTACTTC

J: TRBJ1-1
V: TRBV5-1
size: NA
D: NA
CDR3: CASSLGGGSRNTEAFF
DNA: TGCGCCAGCAGCTTGGGGGGAGGCAGCCGGAACACTGAAGCTTTCTTT

J: TRBJ2-1
V: TRBV19
size: NA
D: NA
CDR3: CASSSGPAGREQFF
DNA: TGTGCCAGTAGTTCGGGACCCGCCGGGAGAGAGCAGTTCTTC

J: TRBJ2-5
V: TRBV27
size: NA
D: NA
CDR3: CASSSAGRKTQYF
DNA: TGTGCCAGCAGTTCCGCGGGACGAAAGACCCAGTACTTC

J: TRBJ1-6
V: TRBV6-5
size: NA
D: NA
CDR3: CASSYVGRGSPLHF
DNA: TGTGCCAGCAGCTATGTAGGCCGGGGGTCACCCCTCCACTTT

J: TRBJ1-6
V: TRBV7-9
size: NA
D: NA
CDR3: CASSARTAYNSPLHF
DNA: TGTGCCAGCAGCGCTAGGACAGCGTATAATTCACCCCTCCACTTT

J: TRBJ1-5
V: TRBV5-5
size: NA
D: TRBD1
CDR3: CASSLGPGGNQPQHF
DNA: TGTGCCAGCAGCTTGGGGCCAGGGGGGAATCAGCCCCAGCATTTT

J: TRBJ2-1
V: TRBV9
size: NA
D: TRBD2
CDR3: CASSVGSSGGINEQFF
DNA: TGTGCCAGCAGCGTAGGGAGTAGCGGGGGGATCAATGAGCAGTTCTTC

J: TRBJ2-5
V: TRBV7-8
size: NA
D: TRBD2
CDR3: CASSRISGGKAQYF
DNA: TGTGCCAGCAGCCGTATTAGCGGGGGCAAGGCCCAGTACTTC

J: TRBJ1-4
V: TRBV5-1
size: NA
D: NA
CDR3: CASSLTTTNEKLFF
DNA: TGCGCCAGCAGCTTGACAACAACTAATGAAAAACTGTTTTTT

J: TRBJ2-7
V: TRBV28
size: once
D: TRBD2
CDR3: CASSRGTGGRSYEQYF
DNA: TGTGCCAGCAGTCGAGGAACGGGGGGGAGGAGCTACGAGCAGTACTTC

J: TRBJ1-1
V: TRBV5-1
size: NA
D: NA
CDR3: CASSSRGELNTEAFF
DNA: TGCGCCAGCAGCTCCAGGGGAGAGCTGAACACTGAAGCTTTCTTT

J: TRBJ2-7
V: TRBV7-6
size: NA
D: NA
CDR3: CASSLTGFYEQYF
DNA: TGTGCCAGCAGCTTAACAGGGTTCTACGAGCAGTACTTC

J: TRBJ2-3
V: TRBV7-9
size: few
D: TRBD1
CDR3: CASSLLRTGSTDTQYF
DNA: TGTGCCAGCAGCTTACTCCGGACAGGGAGCACAGATACGCAGTATTTT

J: TRBJ1-1
V: TRBV5-1
size: NA
D: NA
CDR3: CASSLDPGVTEAFF
DNA: TGCGCCAGCAGCTTGGATCCGGGGGTTACGGAAGCTTTCTTT

J: TRBJ1-1
V: TRBV6-6
size: few
D: TRBD1
CDR3: CASRPTGGTEAFF
DNA: TGTGCCAGCCGCCCTACAGGGGGCACTGAAGCTTTCTTT

J: TRBJ2-7
V: TRBV6-6
size: few
D: NA
CDR3: CASSLKGGYSYEQYF
DNA: TGTGCCAGCAGCCTCAAGGGGGGGTACTCCTACGAGCAGTACTTC

J: TRBJ2-2
V: TRBV9
size: NA
D: TRBD1
CDR3: CASSGRTATGYPTGELFF
DNA: TGTGCCAGCAGCGGTCGAACTGCGACAGGGTACCCTACCGGGGAGCTGTTTTTT